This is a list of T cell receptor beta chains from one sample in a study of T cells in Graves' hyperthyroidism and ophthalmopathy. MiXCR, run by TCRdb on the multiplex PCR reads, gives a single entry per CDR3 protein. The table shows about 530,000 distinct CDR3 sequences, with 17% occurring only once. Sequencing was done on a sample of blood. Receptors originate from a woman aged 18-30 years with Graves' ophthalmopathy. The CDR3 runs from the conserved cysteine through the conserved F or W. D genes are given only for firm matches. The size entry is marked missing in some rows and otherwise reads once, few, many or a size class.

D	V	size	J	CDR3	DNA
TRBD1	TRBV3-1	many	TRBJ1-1	CASSHTGGYGAFF	TGTGCCAGCAGCCACACAGGGGGCTACGGAGCTTTCTTT
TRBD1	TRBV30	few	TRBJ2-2	CARSVAQGAGELFF	TGTGCCCGGAGTGTGGCACAGGGGGCCGGGGAGCTGTTTTTT
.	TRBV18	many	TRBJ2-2	CASSSSGSNTGELFF	TGTGCCAGCTCATCCTCGGGGTCCAACACCGGGGAGCTGTTTTTT
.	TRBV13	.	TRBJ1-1	CASSMGPEAFF	TGTGCCAGTAGTATGGGACCTGAAGCTTTCTTT
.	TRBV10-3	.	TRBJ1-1	CATRGGEGEAFF	TGTGCCACCAGAGGAGGGGAAGGAGAAGCTTTCTTT
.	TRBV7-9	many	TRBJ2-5	CASSLAGQGETQYF	TGTGCCAGCAGCTTAGCAGGGCAGGGGGAGACCCAGTACTTC
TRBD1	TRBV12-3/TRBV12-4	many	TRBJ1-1	CASRGDSEAFF	TGTGCCAGCAGGGGGGACAGTGAAGCTTTCTTT
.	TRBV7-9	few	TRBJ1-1	CASSLAGFSRNTEAFF	TGTGCCAGCAGCTTAGCGGGGTTTAGCAGGAACACTGAAGCTTTCTTT
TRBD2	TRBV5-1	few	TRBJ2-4	CASSLEAGGVFATKNIQYF	TGCGCCAGCAGCTTGGAGGCGGGAGGAGTTTTTGCGACCAAAAACATTCAGTACTTC
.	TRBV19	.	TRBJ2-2	CASSMRGWELFF	TGTGCCAGTAGTATGCGGGGTTGGGAGCTGTTTTTT
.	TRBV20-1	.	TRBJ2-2	CSATGTWRAGELFF	TGCAGTGCTACCGGGACATGGAGGGCCGGGGAGCTGTTTTTT
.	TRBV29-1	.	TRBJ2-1	CSVDLTGYNEQFF	TGCAGCGTTGACCTAACAGGGTACAATGAGCAGTTCTTC
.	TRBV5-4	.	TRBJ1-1	CASSFRFIMNTEAFF	TGTGCCAGCAGCTTTCGGTTTATAATGAACACTGAAGCTTTCTTT
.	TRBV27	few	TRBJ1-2	CASSVTAGEGGYTF	TGTGCCAGCAGTGTGACAGCTGGGGAGGGAGGCTACACCTTC
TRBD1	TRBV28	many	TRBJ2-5	CASSSGRGRLGTQYF	TGTGCCAGCAGTTCGGGCAGGGGGCGCTTGGGGACCCAGTACTTC
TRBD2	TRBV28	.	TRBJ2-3	CASSRRTSGPSTDTQYF	TGTGCCAGCAGTCGAAGGACTAGCGGTCCTAGCACAGATACGCAGTATTTT
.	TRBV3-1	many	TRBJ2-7	CASSQTGQPLEQYF	TGTGCCAGCAGCCAGACAGGACAGCCTCTCGAGCAGTACTTC
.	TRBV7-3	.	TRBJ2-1	CASSFTAYNEQFF	TGTGCCAGCAGCTTCACCGCTTACAATGAGCAGTTCTTC
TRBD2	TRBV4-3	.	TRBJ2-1	CASSQDWGGAAYNEQFF	TGCGCCAGCAGCCAAGATTGGGGGGGAGCGGCCTACAATGAGCAGTTCTTC
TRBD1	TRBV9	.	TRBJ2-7	CASSTRDSSYEQYF	TGTGCCAGCAGCACACGGGACAGCTCCTACGAGCAGTACTTC
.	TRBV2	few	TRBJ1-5	CASSDGGMGQPQHF	TGTGCCAGCAGTGACGGGGGGATGGGTCAGCCCCAGCATTTT
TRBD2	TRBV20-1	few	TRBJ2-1	CSVQRGFQTFNEQFF	TGCAGTGTACAGCGGGGCTTTCAGACTTTCAATGAGCAGTTCTTC
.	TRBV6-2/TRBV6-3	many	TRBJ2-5	CASSSSDWETQYF	TGTGCCAGCAGTTCCTCTGACTGGGAGACCCAGTACTTC
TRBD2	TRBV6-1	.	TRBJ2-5	CASGGGGAGETQYF	TGTGCCAGCGGTGGCGGGGGGGCCGGAGAGACCCAGTACTTC
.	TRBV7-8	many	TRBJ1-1	CASSPVEGKNTEAFF	TGTGCCAGCAGCCCCGTAGAGGGTAAGAACACTGAAGCTTTCTTT
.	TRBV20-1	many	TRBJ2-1	CSARDYNEQFF	TGCAGTGCACGGGACTACAATGAGCAGTTCTTC
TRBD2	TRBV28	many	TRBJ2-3	CASTSASGIRGDTQYF	TGTGCCAGCACCTCCGCTAGCGGGATAAGAGGGGATACGCAGTATTTT
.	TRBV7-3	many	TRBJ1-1	CASSLDRASNTEAFF	TGTGCCAGCAGCTTAGATAGGGCTTCGAACACTGAAGCTTTCTTT
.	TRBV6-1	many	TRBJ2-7	CASSYMAGAHEQYF	TGTGCCAGCAGTTATATGGCGGGGGCCCACGAGCAGTACTTC
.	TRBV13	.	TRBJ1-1	CASSQETGETEAFF	TGCGCCAGCAGTCAAGAAACGGGGGAAACTGAAGCTTTCTTT
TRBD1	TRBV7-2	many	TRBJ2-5	CASSSVPGQGAEYF	TGTGCCAGCAGCTCAGTACCGGGACAGGGGGCTGAGTACTTC
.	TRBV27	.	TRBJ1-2	CASSGRGSGYTF	TGTGCCAGCAGTGGCAGGGGTAGTGGCTACACCTTC
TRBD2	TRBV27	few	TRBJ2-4	CASSWASGIIAKNIQYF	TGTGCCAGCAGCTGGGCTAGCGGGATTATAGCCAAAAACATTCAGTACTTC
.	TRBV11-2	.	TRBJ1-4	CASSLGSETNEKLFF	TGTGCCAGCAGCTTAGGCTCGGAGACTAATGAAAAACTGTTTTTT
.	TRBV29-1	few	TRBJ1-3	CSVEEVERSSGNTIYF	TGCAGCGTTGAAGAAGTGGAGAGATCCTCTGGAAACACCATATATTTT
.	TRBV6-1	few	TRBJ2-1	CASRKDRRRVNEQFF	TGTGCCAGCAGAAAAGACAGGCGGCGGGTTAATGAGCAGTTCTTC
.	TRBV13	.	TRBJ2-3	CASSPVSDTQYF	TGTGCCAGCAGCCCCGTAAGTGATACGCAGTATTTT
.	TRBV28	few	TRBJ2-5	CASSLSPRMETQYF	TGTGCCAGCAGTTTATCGCCCCGTATGGAGACCCAGTACTTC
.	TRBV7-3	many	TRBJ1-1	CASSLGAATLTPMNTEAFF	TGTGCCAGCAGCTTGGGCGCGGCGACTTTAACCCCCATGAACACTGAAGCTTTCTTT
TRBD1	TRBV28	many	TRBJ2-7	CASSLMGQGPYEQYF	TGTGCCAGCAGTTTAATGGGACAGGGCCCCTACGAGCAGTACTTC
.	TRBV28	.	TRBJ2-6	CASSFRTGGGSGANVLTF	TGTGCCAGCAGTTTCCGAACAGGGGGGGGATCTGGGGCTAACGTCCTGACTTTC
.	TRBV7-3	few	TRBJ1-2	CASSLTPSPGRADYGYTF	TGTGCCAGCAGCTTAACCCCCTCCCCTGGCAGGGCGGACTATGGCTACACCTTC
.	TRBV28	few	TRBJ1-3	CASSFRLLGNTIYF	TGTGCCAGCAGTTTTCGGCTGCTTGGAAACACCATATATTTT
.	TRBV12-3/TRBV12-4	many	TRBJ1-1	CASSLWASEAFF	TGTGCCAGCAGTTTATGGGCGAGTGAAGCTTTCTTT
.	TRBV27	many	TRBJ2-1	CASSLIRPGGEQFF	TGTGCCAGCAGTTTAATACGGCCTGGGGGTGAGCAGTTCTTC
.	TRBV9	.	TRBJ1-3	CASSVGGTIYF	TGTGCCAGCAGCGTGGGAGGCACCATATATTTT
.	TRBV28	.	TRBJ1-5	CASSYFSVQPQHF	TGTGCCAGCAGTTACTTCAGTGTACAGCCCCAGCATTTT
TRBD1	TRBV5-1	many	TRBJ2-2	CASSLGQGNTGELFF	TGTGCCAGCAGCCTAGGACAGGGGAACACCGGGGAGCTGTTTTTT
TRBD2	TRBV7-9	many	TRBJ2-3	CASSFNALAGGRSDTQYF	TGTGCCAGCAGCTTCAACGCGCTAGCGGGAGGAAGGTCAGATACGCAGTATTTT